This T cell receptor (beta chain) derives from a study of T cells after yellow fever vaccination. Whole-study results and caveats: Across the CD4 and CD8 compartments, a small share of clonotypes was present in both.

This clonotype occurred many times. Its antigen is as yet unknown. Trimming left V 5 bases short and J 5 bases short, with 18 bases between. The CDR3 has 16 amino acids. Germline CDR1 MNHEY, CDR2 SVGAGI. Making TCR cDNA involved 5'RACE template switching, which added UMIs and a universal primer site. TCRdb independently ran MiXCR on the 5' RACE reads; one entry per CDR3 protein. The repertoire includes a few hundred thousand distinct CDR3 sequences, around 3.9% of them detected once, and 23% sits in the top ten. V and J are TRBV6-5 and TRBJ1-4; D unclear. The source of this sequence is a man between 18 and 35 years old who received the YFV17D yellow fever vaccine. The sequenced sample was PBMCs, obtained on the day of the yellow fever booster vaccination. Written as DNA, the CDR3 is TGTGCCAGCAGTCCTTTCGAGAGAGTCAGCAATGAAAAACTGTTTTTT. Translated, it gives CASSPFERVSNEKLFF.